The next 7 T cell receptor beta chains were all read from a single sample in a study of follicular helper T cells after annual influenza vaccination. Using immunoSEQ multiplex PCR, the repertoire was profiled, and TCRdb retains in-frame clones only, with some absent. In the table there are some 5,200 clones, approximately 89% of which are singletons. Time point meaning: 2013-2014 season, 7 days after vaccination. Specimen: CXCR5+ CD38- circulating T follicular helper cells from blood, collected 7 days after influenza vaccination. Subset here: circulating Tfh, non-naive CD4+CXCR5+PD-1+ (ICOS+CD38+ or ICOS-CD38-). Receptors originate from an adult who received the influenza vaccine.

This chain links TRBV12-5 with TRBJ2-3, with D maybe TRBD1 (5 bases). This CDR3 contains 15 residues. V lost 0 bases and J lost 2, with 9 bases in between. Per germline, CDR1 LGHNT and CDR2 FRNRAP. The CDR3 reads CASGLVVTDTDTQYF. CDR3 nucleotides: TGTGCTAGTGGTTTGGTCGTGACAGACACAGATACGCAGTATTTT.

The chain uses TRBV7-3 and TRBJ2-2; 8 positions match TRBD2. The CDR3 is 15 residues long. CDR1 is SGHTA and CDR2 is FQGTGA in the germline V gene. Unmatched junction bases numbered 9, after V lost 5 bases and J lost 7 bases. The CDR3: CASSVSGGANGELFF. CDR3 DNA sequence: TGTGCCAGCAGCGTCTCCGGGGGGGCGAACGGGGAGCTGTTTTTT.

This chain links TRBV5-1 with TRBJ2-3; 8 bases fit TRBD2. The germline gives CDR1 SGHRS, CDR2 YFSETQ. The CDR3 length is 13 residues. Trimming took 0 bases from V and 6 from J; bases not matched to a gene: 0. CDR3 DNA sequence: TGCGCCAGCAGCTTGGCGGGGGGGGATACGCAGTATTTT. Encoded protein: CASSLAGGDTQYF.

The CDR3 here is CASSLVGAGNTIYF. CDR3 coding DNA: TGCGCCAGCAGCTTGGTAGGGGCGGGAAACACCATATATTTT. V is TRBV5-1 and J is TRBJ1-3; TRBD1 might be the D (5 bases). Germline loops: CDR1 SGHRS, CDR2 YFSETQ. CDR3 size: 14 residues. The V gene lost 0 bases and the J gene lost 4 bases, with 8 bases spanning the gap.

The chain combines TRBV4-2 with TRBJ1-1, with D perhaps TRBD1 (6 bases). V lost 1 base, J lost 5 bases, and 14 bases lay in between. Germline V gene sequence: CDR1 LGHNA, CDR2 YNFKEQ. The CDR3 has 15 residues. CDR3 nucleotides: TGTGCCAGCAGCCAAGGGGGAACACAGGGAACTGAAGCTTTCTTT. Its protein is CASSQGGTQGTEAFF.

V is TRBV6-5 and J is TRBJ1-2; maybe TRBD1 (6 bases). CDR3 size: 14 residues. The V gene lost 6 bases and the J gene lost 6 bases, with 17 bases spanning the gap. From germline, CDR1 is MNHEY and CDR2 SVGAGI. The CDR3 bases are TGTGCCAGCAGGCAATGGACAGCAGGGGATGGCTACACCTTC. Protein product: CASRQWTAGDGYTF.

The chain recombines TRBV15 with TRBJ1-5, with a possible D match to TRBD1 (6 bases). The ends were cut back, 3 bases at V and 2 bases at J, with 11 bases in the middle. The germline V gene has CDR1 LNHNV and CDR2 YYDKDF (reference sequence). The length of the CDR3 is 15 residues. The CDR3 DNA follows: TGTGCCACCAGCAGGCAACAGGGTGGCAATCAGCCCCAGCATTTT. Amino acid sequence: CATSRQQGGNQPQHF. The full variable domain, rest sourced from reference TRBV15 and TRBJ1-5, is DAMVIQNPRYQVTQFGKPVTLSCSQTLNHNVMYWYQQKSSQAPKLLFHYYDKDFNNEADTPDNFQSRRPNTSFCFLDIRSPGLGDTAMYLCATSRQQGGNQPQHFGDGTRLSIL.